This T cell receptor (beta chain) came from a study of T cell responses to AZD1222 COVID-19 vaccine. Study-wide findings and caveats: Spike-specific TCR breadth and depth rose after two AZD1222 doses. Along spike, vaccine-associated CD4 TCRs were found throughout, with dominance at 160-218 and 743-854. It should be noted that donors were predominantly white British and more often female, and clonal diversity was possibly underestimated.

V was trimmed by 3 bases and J by 8 bases, leaving 12 bases between them. The CDR3 spans 13 residues. Germline V gene data show CDR1 as SGHDT and CDR2 as YYEEEE. Using immunoSEQ multiplex PCR, the repertoire was profiled, and TCRdb retains in-frame clones only, with some absent. The sample yields 110,000 or so clones, roughly 91% seen once. To note about this clone: Its antigen remains unidentified.

The chain links TRBV5-6 to TRBJ2-1; weak D call: TRBD1 (6 bases). The source material was peripheral blood, sampled 28 days after the second AZD1222 dose. The receptor was derived from an adult who received the AZD1222 COVID-19 vaccine. The chain's CDR3 is CASSYSGADEQFF. As DNA, the CDR3 is TGTGCCAGCAGCTACTCAGGGGCGGATGAGCAGTTCTTC.